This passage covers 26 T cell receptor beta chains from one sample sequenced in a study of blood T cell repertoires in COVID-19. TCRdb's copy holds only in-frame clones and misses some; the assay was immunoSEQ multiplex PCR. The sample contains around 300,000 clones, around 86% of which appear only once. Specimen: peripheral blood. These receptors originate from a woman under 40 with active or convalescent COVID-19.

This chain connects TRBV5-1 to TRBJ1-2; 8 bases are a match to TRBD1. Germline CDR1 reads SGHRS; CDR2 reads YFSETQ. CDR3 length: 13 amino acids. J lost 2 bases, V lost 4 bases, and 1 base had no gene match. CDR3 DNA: TGCGCCAGCAGCCGGGACAGGAACTATGGCTACACCTTC. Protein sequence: CASSRDRNYGYTF. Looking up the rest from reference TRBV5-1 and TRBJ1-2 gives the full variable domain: KAGVTQTPRYLIKTRGQQVTLSCSPISGHRSVSWYQQTPGQGLQFLFEYFSETQRNKGNFPGRFSGRQFSNSRSEMNVSTLELGDSALYLCASSRDRNYGYTFGSGTRLTVV.

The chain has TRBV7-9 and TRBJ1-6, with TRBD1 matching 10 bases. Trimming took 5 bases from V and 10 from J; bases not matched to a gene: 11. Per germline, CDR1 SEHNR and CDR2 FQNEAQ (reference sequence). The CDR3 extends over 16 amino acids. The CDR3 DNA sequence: TGTGCCAGCAGCGCTACGACAGGGGGCGGTGAGTCACCCCTCCACTTT. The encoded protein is CASSATTGGGESPLHF.

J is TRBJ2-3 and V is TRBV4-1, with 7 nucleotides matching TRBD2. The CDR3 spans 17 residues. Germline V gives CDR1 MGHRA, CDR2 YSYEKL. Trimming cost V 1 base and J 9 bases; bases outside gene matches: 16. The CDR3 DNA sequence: TGCGCCAGCAGCCAAGGGTCAGGGAGGGACCTTACCTTAACGCAGTATTTT. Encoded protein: CASSQGSGRDLTLTQYF.

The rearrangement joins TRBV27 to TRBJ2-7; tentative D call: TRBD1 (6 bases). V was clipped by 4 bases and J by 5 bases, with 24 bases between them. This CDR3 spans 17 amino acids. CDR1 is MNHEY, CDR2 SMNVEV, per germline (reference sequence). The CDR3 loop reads CASSSLTGNGRTHEQYF. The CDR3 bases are TGTGCCAGCAGTTCGCTCACAGGGAATGGCCGCACCCACGAGCAGTACTTC.

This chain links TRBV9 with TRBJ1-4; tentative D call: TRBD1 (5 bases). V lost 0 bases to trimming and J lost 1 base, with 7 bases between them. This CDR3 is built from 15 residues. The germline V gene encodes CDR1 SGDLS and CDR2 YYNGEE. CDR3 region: CASSVGQGTNEKLFF. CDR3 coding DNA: TGTGCCAGCAGCGTAGGCCAGGGAACTAATGAAAAACTGTTTTTT. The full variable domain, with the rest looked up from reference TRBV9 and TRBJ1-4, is DSGVTQTPKHLITATGQRVTLRCSPRSGDLSVYWYQQSLDQGLQFLIQYYNGEERAKGNILERFSAQQFPDLHSELNLSSLELGDSALYFCASSVGQGTNEKLFFGSGTQLSVL.

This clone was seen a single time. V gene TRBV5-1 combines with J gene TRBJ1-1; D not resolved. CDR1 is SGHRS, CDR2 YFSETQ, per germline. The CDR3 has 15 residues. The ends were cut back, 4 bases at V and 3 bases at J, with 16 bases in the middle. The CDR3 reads CASSLADGAYTEAFF. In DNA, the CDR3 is TGCGCCAGCAGCCTAGCCGACGGCGCCTACACTGAAGCTTTCTTT.

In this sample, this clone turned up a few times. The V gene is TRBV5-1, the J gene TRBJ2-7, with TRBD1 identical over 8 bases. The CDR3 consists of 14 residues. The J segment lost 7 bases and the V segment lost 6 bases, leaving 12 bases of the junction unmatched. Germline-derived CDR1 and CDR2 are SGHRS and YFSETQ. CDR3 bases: TGCGCCAGCAACCCAACAGGGGGGTCTGCAGAGCAGTACTTC. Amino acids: CASNPTGGSAEQYF.

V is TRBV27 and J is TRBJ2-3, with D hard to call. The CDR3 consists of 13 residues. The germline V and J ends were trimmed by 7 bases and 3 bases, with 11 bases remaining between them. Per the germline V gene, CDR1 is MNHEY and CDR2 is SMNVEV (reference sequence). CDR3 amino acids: CASTEVATDTQYF. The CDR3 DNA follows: TGTGCCAGCACCGAGGTAGCTACAGATACGCAGTATTTT.

The chain's CDR3 is CASSYSKGRAPPLHF. The CDR3 region has the DNA TGTGCCAGCAGTTACTCTAAGGGGAGGGCCCCACCCCTCCACTTT. V gene TRBV6-5 combines with J gene TRBJ1-6, with D perhaps TRBD1 (5 bases). This CDR3 comprises 15 residues. The V gene's germline CDR1 is MNHEY and CDR2 SVGAGI. Trimming stripped 0 bases from V and 11 bases from J, with 14 bases between.

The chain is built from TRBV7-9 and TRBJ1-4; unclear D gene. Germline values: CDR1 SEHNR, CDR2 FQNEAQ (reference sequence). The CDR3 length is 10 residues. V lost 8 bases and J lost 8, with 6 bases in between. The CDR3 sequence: CASAGEKLFF. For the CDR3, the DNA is TGTGCCAGCGCCGGGGAAAAACTGTTTTTT.

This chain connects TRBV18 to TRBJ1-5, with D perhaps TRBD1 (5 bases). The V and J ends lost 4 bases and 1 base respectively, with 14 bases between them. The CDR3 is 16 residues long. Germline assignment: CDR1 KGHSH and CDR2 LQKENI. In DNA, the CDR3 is TGTGCCAGCTCACTTCAAAGGAGGGGAAGCAATCAGCCCCAGCATTTT. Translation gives CASSLQRRGSNQPQHF.

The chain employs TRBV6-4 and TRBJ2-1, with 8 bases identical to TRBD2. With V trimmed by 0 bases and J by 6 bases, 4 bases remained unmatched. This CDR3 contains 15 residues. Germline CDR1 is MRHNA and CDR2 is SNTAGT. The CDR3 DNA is TGTGCCAGCAGTGACTCGGCGGGGGGCCCCAATGAGCAGTTCTTC. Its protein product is CASSDSAGGPNEQFF.

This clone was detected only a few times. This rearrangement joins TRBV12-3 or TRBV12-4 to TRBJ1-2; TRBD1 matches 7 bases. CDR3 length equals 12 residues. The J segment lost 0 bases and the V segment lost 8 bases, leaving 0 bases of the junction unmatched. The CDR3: CASQGANYGYTF. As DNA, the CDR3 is TGTGCCAGCCAGGGGGCTAACTATGGCTACACCTTC.

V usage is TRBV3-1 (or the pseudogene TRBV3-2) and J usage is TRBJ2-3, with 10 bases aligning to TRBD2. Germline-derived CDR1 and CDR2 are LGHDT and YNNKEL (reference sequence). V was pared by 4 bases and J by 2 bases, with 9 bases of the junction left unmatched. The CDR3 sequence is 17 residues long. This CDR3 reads CASSLSVLAGDTDTQYF. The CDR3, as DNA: TGTGCCAGCAGCCTCTCCGTTCTAGCGGGAGACACAGATACGCAGTATTTT.

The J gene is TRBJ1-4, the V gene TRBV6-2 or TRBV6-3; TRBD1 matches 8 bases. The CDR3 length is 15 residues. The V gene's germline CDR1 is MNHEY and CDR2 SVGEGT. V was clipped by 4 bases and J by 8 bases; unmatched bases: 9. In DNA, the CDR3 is TGTGCCAGCAGTTCCCGACAGGGGAGAGGCGAAAAACTGTTTTTT. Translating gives CASSSRQGRGEKLFF.

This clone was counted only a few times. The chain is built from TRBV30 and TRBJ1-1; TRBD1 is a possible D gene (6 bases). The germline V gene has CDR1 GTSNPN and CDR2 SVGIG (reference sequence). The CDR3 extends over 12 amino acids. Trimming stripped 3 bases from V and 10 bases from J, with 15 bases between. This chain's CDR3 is CAWSVQGARAFF. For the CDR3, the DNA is TGTGCCTGGAGCGTACAGGGCGCCCGAGCTTTCTTT.

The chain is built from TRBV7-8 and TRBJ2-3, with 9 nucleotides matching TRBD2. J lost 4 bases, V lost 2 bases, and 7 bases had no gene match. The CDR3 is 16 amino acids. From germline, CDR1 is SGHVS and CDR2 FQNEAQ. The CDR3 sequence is CASSLRRASGADTQYF. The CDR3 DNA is TGTGCCAGCAGCTTAAGGAGGGCTAGCGGGGCAGATACGCAGTATTTT.

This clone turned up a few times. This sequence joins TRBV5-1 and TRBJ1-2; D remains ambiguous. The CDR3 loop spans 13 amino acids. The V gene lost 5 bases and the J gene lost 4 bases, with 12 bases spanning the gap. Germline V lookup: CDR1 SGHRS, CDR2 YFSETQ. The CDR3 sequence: CASRDTGSYGYTF. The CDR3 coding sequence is TGCGCCAGCAGGGATACGGGATCCTATGGCTACACCTTC.

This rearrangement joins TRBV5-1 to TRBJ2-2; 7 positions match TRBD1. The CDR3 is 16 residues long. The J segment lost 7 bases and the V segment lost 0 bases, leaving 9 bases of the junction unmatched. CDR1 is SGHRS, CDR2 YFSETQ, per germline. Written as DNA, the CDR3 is TGCGCCAGCAGCTTGGACACAGGGGCCCTGGTCGGGGAGCTGTTTTTT. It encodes CASSLDTGALVGELFF.

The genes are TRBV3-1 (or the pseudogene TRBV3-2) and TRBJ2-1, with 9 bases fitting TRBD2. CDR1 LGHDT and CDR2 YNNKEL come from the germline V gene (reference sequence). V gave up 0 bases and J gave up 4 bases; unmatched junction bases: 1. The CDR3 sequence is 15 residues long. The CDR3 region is CASSQERGGYNEQFF. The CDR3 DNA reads TGTGCCAGCAGCCAAGAGCGGGGGGGTTACAATGAGCAGTTCTTC.

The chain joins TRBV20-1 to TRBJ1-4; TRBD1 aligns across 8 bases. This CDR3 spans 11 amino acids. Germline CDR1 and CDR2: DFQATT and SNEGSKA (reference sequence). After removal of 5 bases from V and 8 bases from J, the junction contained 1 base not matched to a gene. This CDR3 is CSARDREKLFF. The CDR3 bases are TGCAGTGCTCGGGACAGGGAAAAACTGTTTTTT.

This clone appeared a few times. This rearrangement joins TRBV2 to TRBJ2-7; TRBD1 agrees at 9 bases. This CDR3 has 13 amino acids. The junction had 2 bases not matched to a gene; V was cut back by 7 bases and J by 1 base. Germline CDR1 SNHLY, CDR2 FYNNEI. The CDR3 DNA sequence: TGTGCCAGCAAGGGACAGGGTTCCTACGAGCAGTACTTC. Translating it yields CASKGQGSYEQYF. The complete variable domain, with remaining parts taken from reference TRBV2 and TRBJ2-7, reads EPEVTQTPSHQVTQMGQEVILRCVPISNHLYFYWYRQILGQKVEFLVSFYNNEISEKSEIFDDQFSVERPDGSNFTLKIRSTKLEDSAMYFCASKGQGSYEQYFGPGTRLTVT.

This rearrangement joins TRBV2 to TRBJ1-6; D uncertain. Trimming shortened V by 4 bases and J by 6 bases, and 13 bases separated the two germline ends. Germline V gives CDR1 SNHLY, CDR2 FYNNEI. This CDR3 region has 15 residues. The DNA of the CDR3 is TGTGCCAGCAGTGTCCACACCGGCGGTAATTCACCCCTCCACTTT. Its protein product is CASSVHTGGNSPLHF.

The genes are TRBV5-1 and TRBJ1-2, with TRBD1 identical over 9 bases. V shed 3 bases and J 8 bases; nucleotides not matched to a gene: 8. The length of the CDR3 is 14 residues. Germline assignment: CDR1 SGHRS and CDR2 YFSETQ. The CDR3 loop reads CASSSQGAIKGYTF. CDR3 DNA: TGCGCCAGCAGCTCACAGGGGGCGATAAAAGGCTACACCTTC.

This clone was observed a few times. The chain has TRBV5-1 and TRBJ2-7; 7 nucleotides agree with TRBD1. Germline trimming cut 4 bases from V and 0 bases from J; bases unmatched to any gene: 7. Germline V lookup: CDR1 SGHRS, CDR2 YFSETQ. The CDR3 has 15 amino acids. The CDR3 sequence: CASSLGTVGSYEQYF. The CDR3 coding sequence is TGCGCCAGCAGCCTTGGGACAGTTGGCTCCTACGAGCAGTACTTC.

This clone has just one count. DNA of the CDR3: TGCGCCAGCAACTCCGTTTACAATGAGCAGTTCTTC. This gives the protein CASNSVYNEQFF. The rearrangement links TRBV10-2 to TRBJ2-1; D remains ambiguous. V was trimmed by 7 bases and J by 4 bases, leaving 8 bases between them. Germline CDR1 WSHSY, CDR2 SAAADI. CDR3 size: 12 residues.